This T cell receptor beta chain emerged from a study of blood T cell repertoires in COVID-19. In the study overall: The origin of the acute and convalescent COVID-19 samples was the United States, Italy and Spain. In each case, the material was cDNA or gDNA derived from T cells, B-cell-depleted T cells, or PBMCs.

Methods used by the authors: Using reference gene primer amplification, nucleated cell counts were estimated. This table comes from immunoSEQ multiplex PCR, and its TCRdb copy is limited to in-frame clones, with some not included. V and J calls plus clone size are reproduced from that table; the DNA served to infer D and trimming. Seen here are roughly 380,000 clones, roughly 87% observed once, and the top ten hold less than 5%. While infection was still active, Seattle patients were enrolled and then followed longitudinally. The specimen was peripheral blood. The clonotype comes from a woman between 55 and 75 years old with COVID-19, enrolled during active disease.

The DNA for the CDR3 is TGTGCCAGCAGCGGCTCACAGGGGAACACTGAAGCTTTCTTT. This codes for CASSGSQGNTEAFF. This sequence joins TRBV7-2 and TRBJ1-1, with a possible D match to TRBD1 (6 bases). The V end was cut by 5 bases, the J end by 1 base, with 11 bases between. Germline loops: CDR1 SGHTA, CDR2 FQGNSA. This CDR3 is 14 amino acids long.